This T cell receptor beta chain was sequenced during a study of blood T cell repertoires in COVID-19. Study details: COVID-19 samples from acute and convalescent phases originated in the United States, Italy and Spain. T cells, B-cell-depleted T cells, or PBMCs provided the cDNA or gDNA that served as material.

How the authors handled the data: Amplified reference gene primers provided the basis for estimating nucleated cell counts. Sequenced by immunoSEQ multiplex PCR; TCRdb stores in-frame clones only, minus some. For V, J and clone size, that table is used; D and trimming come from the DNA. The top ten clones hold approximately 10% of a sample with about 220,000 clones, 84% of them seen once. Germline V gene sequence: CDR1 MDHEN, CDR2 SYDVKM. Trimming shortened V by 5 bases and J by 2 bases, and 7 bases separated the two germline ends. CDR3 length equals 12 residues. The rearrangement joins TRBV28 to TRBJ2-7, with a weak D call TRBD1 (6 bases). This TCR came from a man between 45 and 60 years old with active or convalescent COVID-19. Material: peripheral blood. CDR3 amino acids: CASSGQPYEQYF. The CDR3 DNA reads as TGTGCCAGCAGTGGACAGCCCTACGAGCAGTACTTC.